Here is one T cell receptor (beta chain) with its context. Germline V CDR1 and CDR2: SNHLY, FYNNEI. V was clipped by 4 bases and J by 6 bases, with 22 bases between them. CDR3 length: 17 residues. Per the original methods: By means of reference gene primer amplification, nucleated cell counts were estimated. Libraries were prepared by immunoSEQ multiplex PCR; TCRdb keeps only in-frame clonotypes and omits some of them. From that table come the V and J calls and clone size; the DNA was used to work out D and trimming. The sample has around 200,000 clones; roughly four fifths are singletons. This record comes from a study of blood T cell repertoires in COVID-19. The overall study: Samples came from the United States, Italy and Spain, spanning acute and convalescent COVID-19. T cells, B-cell-depleted T cells, or PBMCs provided the cDNA or gDNA that served as material.

This chain links TRBV2 with TRBJ1-5; D is uncertain. The source of this sequence is a man aged 50-59 years with active or convalescent COVID-19. The sequencing sample was made of peripheral blood. The CDR3 reads CASSAINPGGVGQPQHF. CDR3 nucleotide sequence: TGTGCCAGCAGTGCGATAAACCCGGGCGGGGTTGGTCAGCCCCAGCATTTT.